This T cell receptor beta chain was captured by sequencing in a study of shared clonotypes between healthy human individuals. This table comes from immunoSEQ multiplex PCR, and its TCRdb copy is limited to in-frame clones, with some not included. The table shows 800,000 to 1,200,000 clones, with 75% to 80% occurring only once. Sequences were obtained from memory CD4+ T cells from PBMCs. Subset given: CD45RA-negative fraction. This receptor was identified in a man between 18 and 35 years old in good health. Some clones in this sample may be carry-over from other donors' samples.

CDR3 bases: TGTGCCAGCAGCCAATTTATTAACACTGAAGCTTTCTTT. This translates into CASSQFINTEAFF. The rearrangement joins TRBV14 to TRBJ1-1; D ambiguous. CDR3 size: 13 residues. Germline assignment: CDR1 SGHDN and CDR2 FVKESK. V dropped 2 bases and J dropped 2 bases, with 6 bases sitting between them.